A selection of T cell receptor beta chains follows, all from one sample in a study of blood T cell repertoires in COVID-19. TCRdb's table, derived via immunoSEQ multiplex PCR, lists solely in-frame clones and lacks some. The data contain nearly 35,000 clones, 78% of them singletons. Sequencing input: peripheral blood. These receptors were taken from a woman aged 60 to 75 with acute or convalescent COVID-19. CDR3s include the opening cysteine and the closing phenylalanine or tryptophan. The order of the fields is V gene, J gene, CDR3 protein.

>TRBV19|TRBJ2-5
CASSLQGAGETQYF
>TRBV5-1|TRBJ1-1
CASSGTGGRNQEAFF
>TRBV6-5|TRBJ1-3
CASSRGATGQDTIYF
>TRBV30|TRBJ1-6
CAWSVQGQNNSPLHF
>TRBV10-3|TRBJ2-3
CAISPNQDTLATDTQYF
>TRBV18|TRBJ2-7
CASSPPGQGAQYF
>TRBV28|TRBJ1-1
CASSLRDSYNTEAFF
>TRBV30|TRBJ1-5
CAWSVNQQPNQPQHF
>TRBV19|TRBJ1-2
CASRDSTGNYGYTF
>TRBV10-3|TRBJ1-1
CASTGQRNTEAFF
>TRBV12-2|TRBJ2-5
CASLVRLAQETQYF
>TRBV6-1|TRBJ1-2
CASSEVWDTANYGYTF
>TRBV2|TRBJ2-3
CASSVASGGTDTQYF
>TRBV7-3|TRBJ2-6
CASSPYADRVSGANVLTF
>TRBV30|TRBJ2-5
CAWSGQGVETQYF
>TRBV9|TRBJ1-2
CASSVEGFPSYGYTF
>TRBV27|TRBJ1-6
CASSRSGTEYNSPLHF
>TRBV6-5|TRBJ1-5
CASSIHRDRVQPQHF
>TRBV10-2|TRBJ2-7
CASSEPHITYEQYF
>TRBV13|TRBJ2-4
CASSPHLAKNIQYF
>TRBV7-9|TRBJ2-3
CASSADLLRDTQYF
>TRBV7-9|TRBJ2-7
CASSFARAYEQYF
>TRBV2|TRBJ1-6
CASSGVVKNSPLHF
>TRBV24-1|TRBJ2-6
CATSPGQSTGANVLTF
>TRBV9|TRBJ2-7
CASSVDDRGNEQYF
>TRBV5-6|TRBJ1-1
CASSFFQGGTEAFF
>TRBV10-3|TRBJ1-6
CAISDLGQGVGGSPLHF
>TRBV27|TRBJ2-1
CASSPRGQEYNEQFF
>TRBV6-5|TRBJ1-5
CASSLARGANQPQHF
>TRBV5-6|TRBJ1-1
CASSLGATVHTEAFF
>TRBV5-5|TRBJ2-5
CASSFVGRGETQYF